Listed below are T cell receptor beta chains from one sample, sequenced in a study of shared clonotypes between healthy human individuals. Using immunoSEQ multiplex PCR, the repertoire was profiled, and TCRdb retains in-frame clones only, with some absent. This sample has around 2,000,000 clones; around 96% occur once, and the top ten carry 1% to 1.3%. Input material: naive CD8+ T cells sorted from blood. These receptors were collected from a man aged 18 to 29 in good health. CDR3s include the opening cysteine and the closing phenylalanine or tryptophan. A D gene is named only where the DNA matches it firmly. Clone size is shown for a subset of rows, as once, few, many or a class of expanded clone.

J gene: TRBJ2-5
clone size: .
D gene: .
V gene: TRBV19
CDR3 length: 13
CDR3 protein: CASNPAWEETQYF
CDR3 DNA: TGTGCCAGTAACCCGGCCTGGGAGGAGACCCAGTACTTC

J gene: TRBJ1-2
clone size: .
D gene: .
V gene: TRBV7-9
CDR3 length: 15
CDR3 protein: CASSPTGPSNYGYTF
CDR3 DNA: TGTGCCAGCAGCCCAACAGGACCTTCTAACTATGGCTACACCTTC

J gene: TRBJ2-7
clone size: .
D gene: .
V gene: TRBV6-1
CDR3 length: 15
CDR3 protein: CASSEIGSLSYEQYF
CDR3 DNA: TGTGCCAGCAGTGAAATCGGATCCCTCTCCTACGAGCAGTACTTC

J gene: TRBJ2-7
clone size: .
D gene: TRBD1
V gene: TRBV5-1
CDR3 length: 15
CDR3 protein: CASSPSGTGFYEQYF
CDR3 DNA: TGCGCCAGCAGCCCATCCGGGACAGGTTTCTACGAGCAGTACTTC

J gene: TRBJ1-1
clone size: once
D gene: TRBD1
V gene: TRBV4-1
CDR3 length: 18
CDR3 protein: CASSLQNREDRAGTEAFF
CDR3 DNA: TGCGCCAGCAGCCTCCAAAATAGGGAAGACAGGGCGGGCACTGAAGCTTTCTTT

J gene: TRBJ2-1
clone size: .
D gene: TRBD2
V gene: TRBV5-6
CDR3 length: 16
CDR3 protein: CASSPVGGLAVYEQFF
CDR3 DNA: TGTGCCAGCAGCCCCGTAGGGGGACTAGCGGTGTATGAGCAGTTCTTC

J gene: TRBJ1-2
clone size: .
D gene: .
V gene: TRBV28
CDR3 length: 15
CDR3 protein: CASSPIPSFGYGYTF
CDR3 DNA: TGTGCCAGCAGTCCTATCCCTTCCTTCGGCTATGGCTACACCTTC

J gene: TRBJ1-2
clone size: .
D gene: TRBD1
V gene: TRBV6-5
CDR3 length: 13
CDR3 protein: CASSITGGYGYTF
CDR3 DNA: TGTGCCAGCTCGATTACAGGGGGGTATGGCTACACCTTC

J gene: TRBJ1-2
clone size: .
D gene: .
V gene: TRBV4-1
CDR3 length: 14
CDR3 protein: CASAQGRVNYGYTF
CDR3 DNA: TGCGCCAGCGCCCAGGGTCGGGTAAACTATGGCTACACCTTC

J gene: TRBJ1-1
clone size: .
D gene: .
V gene: TRBV6-1
CDR3 length: 12
CDR3 protein: CASSEQANEAFF
CDR3 DNA: TGTGCCAGCAGTGAACAGGCTAATGAAGCTTTCTTT

J gene: TRBJ2-1
clone size: .
D gene: .
V gene: TRBV4-1
CDR3 length: 16
CDR3 protein: CASSQDSGQGHNEQFF
CDR3 DNA: TGCGCCAGCAGCCAAGATTCGGGGCAGGGGCACAATGAGCAGTTCTTC

J gene: TRBJ1-6
clone size: .
D gene: TRBD1
V gene: TRBV7-9
CDR3 length: 14
CDR3 protein: CASSSTGGDSPLHF
CDR3 DNA: TGTGCCAGCAGCTCCACAGGGGGCGATTCACCCCTCCACTTT

J gene: TRBJ2-5
clone size: .
D gene: .
V gene: TRBV6-6
CDR3 length: 14
CDR3 protein: CASSYSSPPETQYF
CDR3 DNA: TGTGCCAGCAGTTACTCGAGCCCCCCGGAGACCCAGTACTTC

J gene: TRBJ2-5
clone size: .
D gene: TRBD1
V gene: TRBV19
CDR3 length: 13
CDR3 protein: CASSPDREETQYF
CDR3 DNA: TGTGCCAGTAGCCCCGACAGGGAAGAGACCCAGTACTTC

J gene: TRBJ2-5
clone size: .
D gene: .
V gene: TRBV5-4
CDR3 length: 13
CDR3 protein: CASSPGGQETQYF
CDR3 DNA: TGTGCCAGCAGCCCTGGGGGGCAAGAGACCCAGTACTTC

J gene: TRBJ2-7
clone size: once
D gene: .
V gene: TRBV5-1
CDR3 length: 15
CDR3 protein: CASSLNGGTTYEQYF
CDR3 DNA: TGCGCCAGCAGCTTGAACGGCGGGACGACCTACGAGCAGTACTTC

J gene: TRBJ2-1
clone size: .
D gene: .
V gene: TRBV9
CDR3 length: 14
CDR3 protein: CASTLGPETNEQFF
CDR3 DNA: TGTGCCAGCACCCTTGGCCCGGAGACCAATGAGCAGTTCTTC

J gene: TRBJ1-1
clone size: .
D gene: .
V gene: TRBV6-5
CDR3 length: 15
CDR3 protein: CASSHRGTKGAEAFF
CDR3 DNA: TGTGCCAGCAGTCACCGCGGGACAAAGGGAGCTGAAGCTTTCTTT

J gene: TRBJ2-2
clone size: .
D gene: .
V gene: TRBV10-3
CDR3 length: 13
CDR3 protein: CAITDGNTGELFF
CDR3 DNA: TGTGCCATCACCGACGGGAACACCGGGGAGCTGTTTTTT

J gene: TRBJ2-7
clone size: .
D gene: .
V gene: TRBV7-6
CDR3 length: 14
CDR3 protein: CASSLNRDTYEQYF
CDR3 DNA: TGTGCCAGCAGCTTAAACAGGGATACGTACGAGCAGTACTTC

J gene: TRBJ2-7
clone size: .
D gene: .
V gene: TRBV9
CDR3 length: 16
CDR3 protein: CASSPTGTSAPHEQYF
CDR3 DNA: TGTGCCAGCAGCCCCACAGGAACTTCCGCCCCTCACGAGCAGTACTTC

J gene: TRBJ2-7
clone size: once
D gene: TRBD1
V gene: TRBV19
CDR3 length: 16
CDR3 protein: CASSIDAEGQVGEQYF
CDR3 DNA: TGTGCCAGTAGTATAGATGCTGAGGGACAGGTGGGCGAGCAGTACTTC

J gene: TRBJ2-2
clone size: once
D gene: TRBD1
V gene: TRBV5-1
CDR3 length: 16
CDR3 protein: CASSGGQGTITGELFF
CDR3 DNA: TGCGCCAGCAGCGGTGGACAGGGGACAATCACCGGGGAGCTGTTTTTT

J gene: TRBJ2-7
clone size: .
D gene: TRBD1
V gene: TRBV27
CDR3 length: 13
CDR3 protein: CASSVGTVYEQYF
CDR3 DNA: TGTGCCAGCAGTGTCGGGACAGTCTACGAGCAGTACTTC

J gene: TRBJ2-1
clone size: .
D gene: TRBD1
V gene: TRBV11-3
CDR3 length: 15
CDR3 protein: CASSLRTGVNNEQFF
CDR3 DNA: TGTGCCAGCAGCTTGAGGACAGGGGTGAACAATGAGCAGTTCTTC

J gene: TRBJ2-3
clone size: .
D gene: .
V gene: TRBV5-8
CDR3 length: 15
CDR3 protein: CASRSPVTHTDTQYF
CDR3 DNA: TGTGCCAGCAGATCCCCGGTGACGCATACAGATACGCAGTATTTT

J gene: TRBJ1-4
clone size: .
D gene: .
V gene: TRBV2
CDR3 length: 14
CDR3 protein: CASSEARGVEKLFF
CDR3 DNA: TGTGCCAGCAGTGAAGCGCGCGGGGTGGAAAAACTGTTTTTT

J gene: TRBJ2-6
clone size: .
D gene: .
V gene: TRBV11-2
CDR3 length: 19
CDR3 protein: CASSPRVPGILSGANVLTF
CDR3 DNA: TGTGCCAGCAGCCCGCGGGTACCAGGGATCCTCTCTGGGGCCAACGTCCTGACTTTC

J gene: TRBJ2-1
clone size: .
D gene: .
V gene: TRBV11-3
CDR3 length: 15
CDR3 protein: CASSLRGGPYNEQFF
CDR3 DNA: TGTGCCAGCAGCTTAAGGGGGGGGCCCTACAATGAGCAGTTCTTC

J gene: TRBJ2-2
clone size: once
D gene: .
V gene: TRBV19
CDR3 length: 14
CDR3 protein: CASRRGQNTGELFF
CDR3 DNA: TGTGCCAGTAGACGGGGGCAGAACACCGGGGAGCTGTTTTTT

J gene: TRBJ2-7
clone size: .
D gene: TRBD1
V gene: TRBV5-1
CDR3 length: 13
CDR3 protein: CASSYGQGNEQYF
CDR3 DNA: TGCGCCAGCAGCTATGGACAGGGAAACGAGCAGTACTTC

J gene: TRBJ2-5
clone size: .
D gene: TRBD1
V gene: TRBV5-4
CDR3 length: 15
CDR3 protein: CASSFMGAGGETQYF
CDR3 DNA: TGTGCCAGCAGCTTCATGGGGGCAGGGGGAGAGACCCAGTACTTC

J gene: TRBJ1-5
clone size: .
D gene: .
V gene: TRBV28
CDR3 length: 14
CDR3 protein: CASSPAAPNQPQHF
CDR3 DNA: TGTGCCAGCAGCCCGGCAGCGCCCAATCAGCCCCAGCATTTT

J gene: TRBJ1-6
clone size: .
D gene: .
V gene: TRBV7-6
CDR3 length: 17
CDR3 protein: CASSPGSGSSYNSPLHF
CDR3 DNA: TGTGCCAGCAGCCCCGGGAGTGGCAGCTCCTATAATTCACCCCTCCACTTT

J gene: TRBJ2-7
clone size: .
D gene: TRBD2
V gene: TRBV5-1
CDR3 length: 16
CDR3 protein: CASSLWASGRAYEQYF
CDR3 DNA: TGCGCCAGCAGCTTGTGGGCTAGCGGGAGAGCCTACGAGCAGTACTTC

J gene: TRBJ1-2
clone size: .
D gene: .
V gene: TRBV29-1
CDR3 length: 12
CDR3 protein: CSERGEVYGYTF
CDR3 DNA: TGCAGCGAGCGGGGGGAGGTCTATGGCTACACCTTC

J gene: TRBJ2-1
clone size: .
D gene: .
V gene: TRBV9
CDR3 length: 15
CDR3 protein: CASSVVSGADNEQFF
CDR3 DNA: TGTGCCAGCAGCGTAGTTTCGGGAGCCGACAATGAGCAGTTCTTC

J gene: TRBJ2-1
clone size: .
D gene: .
V gene: TRBV6-4
CDR3 length: 14
CDR3 protein: CASSDGTGYNEQFF
CDR3 DNA: TGTGCCAGCAGTGACGGGACTGGATACAATGAGCAGTTCTTC

J gene: TRBJ2-4
clone size: once
D gene: TRBD2
V gene: TRBV5-6
CDR3 length: 16
CDR3 protein: CASSLQREGLKNIQYF
CDR3 DNA: TGTGCCAGCAGCTTGCAACGGGAGGGCCTGAAAAACATTCAGTACTTC

J gene: TRBJ1-3
clone size: .
D gene: .
V gene: TRBV27
CDR3 length: 15
CDR3 protein: CASSLSWTAGNTIYF
CDR3 DNA: TGTGCCAGCAGTTTATCATGGACCGCGGGGAACACCATATATTTT

J gene: TRBJ1-2
clone size: .
D gene: TRBD1
V gene: TRBV6-1
CDR3 length: 16
CDR3 protein: CASSEWSGDRGNGYTF
CDR3 DNA: TGTGCCAGCAGTGAATGGAGCGGGGACAGGGGGAATGGCTACACCTTC

J gene: TRBJ2-4
clone size: .
D gene: .
V gene: TRBV11-2
CDR3 length: 14
CDR3 protein: CASSTTEAKNIQYF
CDR3 DNA: TGTGCCAGCAGCACGACAGAAGCCAAAAACATTCAGTACTTC

J gene: TRBJ1-1
clone size: .
D gene: TRBD1
V gene: TRBV18
CDR3 length: 19
CDR3 protein: CASSLQTDRDGKRDTEAFF
CDR3 DNA: TGTGCCAGCTCACTTCAAACTGACAGGGACGGAAAGAGGGACACTGAAGCTTTCTTT